The clone carrying this TCR beta chain was observed a handful of times. These data belong to a study of blood T cell repertoires in COVID-19. Overall study: Material from acute and convalescent COVID-19 was sourced from the United States, Italy and Spain.

Germline V gene data show CDR1 as SGHKS and CDR2 as YYEKEE (reference sequence). Trimming left V 1 base short and J 4 bases short, with 11 bases between. The length of the CDR3 is 14 residues. The method was immunoSEQ multiplex PCR; TCRdb's version includes in-frame clones alone and lacks a portion of them. The sample consists of over 200,000 clones, roughly 84% of them appearing once. The sample taken for sequencing was peripheral blood. The chain carries TRBV5-5 and TRBJ1-2; no clear D gene. This receptor was taken from a man in his forties with acute or convalescent COVID-19. The CDR3 DNA is TGTGCCAGCAGCTTGTTAGCAGCCGGCTATGGCTACACCTTC. It translates to CASSLLAAGYGYTF.